This TCR beta chain was observed in a study of Graves' ophthalmopathy and Graves' hyperthyroidism. CDR3 regions of TCR beta were amplified from RNA transcripts. Second-round multiplex PCR came after first-round RT-PCR with HTBI primers. TCRdb reprocessed the multiplex PCR reads with MiXCR, giving one entry per CDR3 protein. The sample shows about 39,000 distinct CDR3 sequences, about 50% of them seen only once. The authors defined stable hyperthyroidism as no ophthalmopathy within 18 months of follow-up. Points from the study as a whole: In blood appeared most of the expanded thyroid clonotypes whose frequency exceeded 0.001. Classification of ophthalmopathy versus stable hyperthyroidism by a 13-signature model yielded around 88% sensitivity and just under 83% specificity. Its predictions of ophthalmopathy progression gave the model roughly 71% sensitivity and 72.22% specificity.

This CDR3 spans 13 amino acids. The ends lost 11 bases at V and 1 base at J; junction bases unmatched: 8. The germline V gene encodes CDR1 MNHEY and CDR2 SVGAGI. The count of this clonotype is one. Antigen: not known. The sample was peripheral blood. The TCR originated in an adult woman with stable Graves' hyperthyroidism. The chain has TRBV6-5 and TRBJ2-7; TRBD2 agrees at 7 bases. CDR3 bases: TGTGCCGCCCGGGGAGGGCCTTCCTACGAGCAGTACTTC. This gives the protein CAARGGPSYEQYF.